This passage covers 31 T cell receptor beta chains from one sample sequenced in a study of T cell repertoires in cytomegalovirus infection. Their recognized antigens are unknown. TCRdb ran MiXCR on the reads and lists one entry per CDR3 protein. The sample holds tens of thousands of distinct CDR3 sequences; about 18% are singletons and the top ten take about 25%. Sample: CD8+ T cells from cultured PBMCs, taken from culture after CMV antigen stimulation. The receptors derive from a human donor in good health (CMV status not recorded). Some clones in this sample may be carry-over from other donors' samples.

This rearrangement joins TRBV20-1 to TRBJ1-6; tentative D call: TRBD1 (6 bases). Germline CDR1 and CDR2: DFQATT and SNEGSKA (reference sequence). This CDR3 spans 15 amino acids. The V and J ends lost 6 bases and 9 bases respectively, with 21 bases between them. The DNA for the CDR3 is TGCAGTGCGGTTCCTCCAGGGGCTGTAAGTTCACCCCTCCACTTT. Translating gives CSAVPPGAVSSPLHF.

The chain recombines TRBV7-9 with TRBJ2-6; D remains unclear. Trimming took 5 bases from V and 1 from J, leaving 18 bases between them. The CDR3 runs to 18 residues. CDR1 SEHNR and CDR2 FQNEAQ come from the germline V gene (reference sequence). CDR3 region: CASSQFPPLPSGANVLTF. The CDR3 DNA reads TGTGCCAGCAGCCAATTCCCCCCCCTACCATCTGGGGCCAACGTCCTGACTTTC. Together with reference TRBV7-9 and TRBJ2-6, the CDR3 gives the full variable domain: DTGVSQNPRHKITKRGQNVTFRCDPISEHNRLYWYRQTLGQGPEFLTYFQNEAQLEKSRLLSDRFSAERPKGSFSTLEIQRTEQGDSAMYLCASSQFPPLPSGANVLTFGAGSRLTVL.

This clonotype was counted between two and nine times. The chain links TRBV27 to TRBJ1-6, with D possibly being TRBD1 (5 bases). V was shortened by 5 bases and J by 9 bases, with 14 bases between the two germline ends. This CDR3 comprises 14 residues. CDR1 is MNHEY, CDR2 SMNVEV, per germline (reference sequence). The CDR3 loop is CASSPGGTGSPLHF. Written as DNA, the CDR3 is TGTGCCAGCAGTCCCGGGGGGACGGGTTCACCCCTCCACTTT.

Only a few counts were recorded for this clonotype. The rearrangement links TRBV11-1 to TRBJ2-5; possibly TRBD1 for D (6 bases). Per germline, CDR1 SGHAT and CDR2 FQDESV (reference sequence). Trimming removed 4 bases from V and 1 base from J, with 13 bases in between. CDR3 size: 15 residues. The CDR3 spells CASSSRTASQETQYF. CDR3 DNA: TGTGCCAGCAGCTCCCGGACAGCCTCCCAAGAGACCCAGTACTTC.

In this sample, this clonotype turned up a few times. The rearrangement links TRBV7-9 to TRBJ1-2, with a weak D call TRBD1 (5 bases). Germline CDR1 and CDR2: SEHNR and FQNEAQ (reference sequence). The CDR3 covers 15 residues. The V gene lost 4 bases and the J gene lost 3 bases, with 15 bases spanning the gap. In nucleotides, the CDR3 is TGTGCCAGCAGCTCGGGCGCAGGGATTGACTATGGCTACACCTTC. Encoded protein: CASSSGAGIDYGYTF.

The chain is built from TRBV7-2 and TRBJ1-5; no definite D call. Trimming stripped 1 base from V and 6 bases from J, with 13 bases between. In germline, CDR1 is SGHTA, CDR2 FQGNSA. This CDR3 spans 15 amino acids. The CDR3 DNA follows: TGTGCCAGCAGCTTAGAGGGTTTAGCCCCTCAGCCCCAGCATTTT. Its protein product is CASSLEGLAPQPQHF.

This clonotype was observed a single time. V and J are TRBV12-3 or TRBV12-4 and TRBJ2-4; no reliable D call. V was trimmed by 6 bases and J by 8 bases, leaving 20 bases between them. The CDR3 sequence is 15 residues long. CDR3 sequence: CASSGSYGSRDIQYF. The CDR3 bases are TGTGCCAGCAGCGGCAGTTACGGCTCTCGAGACATTCAGTACTTC.

This rearrangement joins TRBV27 to TRBJ2-1; 8 bases agree with TRBD2. The CDR3 has 18 amino acids. Germline assignment: CDR1 MNHEY and CDR2 SMNVEV (reference sequence). The J segment lost 1 base and the V segment lost 0 bases, leaving 8 bases of the junction unmatched. The CDR3 reads CASSLSVRSGSSYNEQFF. The CDR3 DNA reads as TGTGCCAGCAGTTTATCGGTACGAAGCGGGAGTTCCTACAATGAGCAGTTCTTC.

The chain uses TRBV20-1 and TRBJ2-7; TRBD2 matches 7 bases. The CDR3 has 14 amino acids. Losses at the gene ends were 1 base for V and 3 bases for J; bases not matched to a gene: 6. The germline V gene has CDR1 DFQATT and CDR2 SNEGSKA (reference sequence). As DNA, the CDR3 is TGCAGTGCTAGAGCCCTAGCGGCCCTCTACGAGCAGTACTTC. It is translated as CSARALAALYEQYF.

This chain connects TRBV7-2 to TRBJ2-3; TRBD2 matches at 9 bases. CDR1 is SGHTA, CDR2 FQGNSA, per germline. Unmatched junction bases numbered 7, after V lost 1 base and J lost 2 bases. The CDR3 totals 17 residues. CDR3 nucleotide sequence: TGTGCCAGCAGCTTAGGGGAACTAGCGGGCCCCACAGATACGCAGTATTTT. It encodes CASSLGELAGPTDTQYF.

This clonotype has ten or more counts. The V gene is TRBV7-2, the J gene TRBJ1-3; weak D call: TRBD1 (6 bases). The V gene lost 5 bases and the J gene lost 3 bases, with 8 bases spanning the gap. Germline V gene sequence: CDR1 SGHTA, CDR2 FQGNSA. The CDR3 contains 13 residues. CDR3 in DNA: TGTGCCAGCAGCGACAGGAGTGGAAACACCATATATTTT. This sequence encodes CASSDRSGNTIYF.

This clonotype appeared a few times. This chain connects TRBV27 to TRBJ2-2, with D possibly being TRBD2 (6 bases). The V end was cut by 7 bases, the J end by 4 bases, with 16 bases between. This CDR3 comprises 15 residues. The germline CDR1 and CDR2 sequences are MNHEY and SMNVEV (reference sequence). CDR3 in amino acids: CASTLGWGGTGELFF. The CDR3 DNA reads as TGTGCCAGCACCCTGGGGTGGGGAGGCACCGGGGAGCTGTTTTTT.

The V and J genes are TRBV25-1 and TRBJ1-1, with D unclear. V was shortened by 1 base and J by 6 bases, with 12 bases between the two germline ends. Germline lookup yields CDR1 MGHDK and CDR2 SYGVNS. This CDR3 has 14 amino acids. CDR3: CASSEFDGVPEAFF. The CDR3 DNA is TGTGCCAGCAGTGAATTTGATGGGGTCCCTGAAGCTTTCTTT. Full variable domain (remainder filled in from reference TRBV25-1 and TRBJ1-1): EADIYQTPRYLVIGTGKKITLECSQTMGHDKMYWYQQDPGMELHLIHYSYGVNSTEKGDLSSESTVSRIRTEHFPLTLESARPSHTSQYLCASSEFDGVPEAFFGQGTRLTVV.

This clonotype was seen a few times. The V and J genes are TRBV9 and TRBJ2-1; 9 bases agree with TRBD2. V gave up 5 bases and J gave up 8 bases; unmatched junction bases: 17. CDR1 SGDLS and CDR2 YYNGEE come from the germline V gene. CDR3 length equals 17 residues. CDR3 in DNA: TGTGCCAGCAGTGGGACCGGGGTTAGCGGGAGAAAGTATGAGCAGTTCTTC. This translates into CASSGTGVSGRKYEQFF.

This clonotype came up a few times. The CDR3 reads CSARRGQIDNEQFF. The CDR3 DNA reads as TGCAGTGCTAGACGGGGACAGATCGACAATGAGCAGTTCTTC. The chain has TRBV20-1 and TRBJ2-1; 7 bases map to TRBD1. V gave up 2 bases and J gave up 5 bases; unmatched junction bases: 6. The germline CDR1 and CDR2 sequences are DFQATT and SNEGSKA (reference sequence). The CDR3 is 14 residues long.

The chain combines TRBV7-3 with TRBJ2-2, with D unresolved. The CDR3 runs to 13 residues. The V gene's germline CDR1 is SGHTA and CDR2 FQGTGA. Trimming stripped 4 bases from V and 7 bases from J, with 10 bases between. CDR3: CASSSDQLGELFF. DNA of the CDR3: TGTGCCAGCAGCTCAGACCAACTCGGGGAGCTGTTTTTT.

This sequence joins TRBV7-2 and TRBJ2-7; D might be TRBD1 (6 bases). The V gene lost 5 bases and the J gene lost 6 bases, with 11 bases spanning the gap. The CDR3 consists of 12 residues. CDR1 and CDR2 from the germline V gene are SGHTA and FQGNSA. CDR3 residues: CASSTLGGEQYF. CDR3 in DNA: TGTGCCAGCAGCACTCTAGGGGGCGAGCAGTACTTC.

In this sample, this clonotype turned up many times. The chain couples TRBV15 to TRBJ2-1; TRBD1 matches 11 bases. The germline gives CDR1 LNHNV, CDR2 YYDKDF (reference sequence). The CDR3 is made up of 15 amino acids. With 3 bases clipped from V and 5 bases from J, the junction kept 3 bases outside the gene matches. In nucleotides, the CDR3 is TGTGCCACCAGCAGGGACAGGGGGCCCCACAATGAGCAGTTCTTC. This codes for CATSRDRGPHNEQFF.

This chain uses TRBV7-2 with TRBJ2-7; TRBD2 matches 10 bases. V dropped 5 bases and J dropped 2; count of bases not matched to a gene: 6. CDR3 length equals 15 residues. CDR1 is SGHTA, CDR2 FQGNSA, per germline. For the CDR3, the DNA is TGTGCCAGCAGCCAAACTAGCGGGGACCCCTACGAGCAGTACTTC. This encodes CASSQTSGDPYEQYF.

V and J are TRBV7-6 and TRBJ1-6; the D is unclear. CDR1 is SGHVS and CDR2 is FNYEAQ in the germline V gene. V dropped 3 bases and J dropped 10 bases, with 10 bases sitting between them. The CDR3 is 13 amino acids. CDR3: CASSLDPDSPLHF. Here the CDR3 DNA reads TGTGCCAGCAGCTTGGATCCGGACTCACCCCTCCACTTT.

The rearrangement joins TRBV7-8 to TRBJ1-5; 9 bases match TRBD1. The V gene end was trimmed by 4 bases and the J gene end by 6 bases; junction bases not matched to a gene: 10. CDR1 is SGHVS, CDR2 FQNEAQ, per germline. The CDR3 loop spans 16 amino acids. The CDR3 bases are TGTGCCAGCAGCTCGTGGGACAGGGAGATAGGTCAGCCCCAGCATTTT. Encoded protein: CASSSWDREIGQPQHF.

This clonotype has just a few counts. V is TRBV27 and J is TRBJ2-5; a possible D gene is TRBD1 (6 bases). Trimming shortened V by 3 bases and J by 3 bases, and 11 bases separated the two germline ends. Germline values: CDR1 MNHEY, CDR2 SMNVEV (reference sequence). The length of the CDR3 is 14 residues. CDR3 bases: TGTGCCAGCAGTTTTAGAGGACAGAAAGAGACCCAGTACTTC. Residues: CASSFRGQKETQYF.

The chain has TRBV7-9 and TRBJ2-7, with D unclear. CDR3 length: 14 amino acids. CDR1 and CDR2 (germline): SEHNR, FQNEAQ (reference sequence). The V and J ends lost 3 bases and 3 bases respectively, with 12 bases between them. The CDR3 reads CASSFPRVDYEQYF. In nucleotides, the CDR3 is TGTGCCAGCAGCTTCCCTAGGGTCGACTACGAGCAGTACTTC. Full variable domain (missing parts from reference TRBV7-9 and TRBJ2-7): DTGVSQNPRHKITKRGQNVTFRCDPISEHNRLYWYRQTLGQGPEFLTYFQNEAQLEKSRLLSDRFSAERPKGSFSTLEIQRTEQGDSAMYLCASSFPRVDYEQYFGPGTRLTVT.

The chain has TRBV10-3 and TRBJ2-7; 7 nucleotides agree with TRBD1. CDR3 length: 13 amino acids. CDR1 ENHRY and CDR2 SYGVKD come from the germline V gene. The junction had 11 bases not matched to a gene; V was cut back by 9 bases and J by 6 bases. The CDR3 bases are TGTGCCATTAAACAGGGGAGCGGCTCCGAGCAGTACTTC. It codes for CAIKQGSGSEQYF.

CDR3 sequence reads: CASSLGTSGESGANVLTF. The CDR3 nucleotides are TGTGCCAGCAGCTTAGGGACTAGCGGAGAATCTGGGGCCAACGTCCTGACTTTC. The chain combines TRBV7-3 with TRBJ2-6, with 11 bases that match TRBD2. V was clipped by 2 bases and J by 1 base; unmatched bases: 4. This CDR3 has 18 amino acids. Germline CDR1 SGHTA, CDR2 FQGTGA.

This clonotype was picked up a small number of times. The chain employs TRBV29-1 and TRBJ1-2; TRBD1 matches at 9 bases. Germline V CDR1 and CDR2: SQVTM, ANQGSEA. The CDR3 consists of 16 residues. The V and J ends lost 6 bases and 2 bases, in that order; junction bases with no gene match: 13. The DNA of the CDR3 is TGCAGCGTATATGGGACAGGGACATTGGCGAACTATGGCTACACCTTC. Its protein product is CSVYGTGTLANYGYTF.

The chain joins TRBV7-2 to TRBJ1-3; D possibly corresponds to TRBD1 (6 bases). V was shortened by 4 bases and J by 4 bases, with 17 bases between the two germline ends. The CDR3 totals 16 residues. Germline CDR1 and CDR2: SGHTA and FQGNSA. The CDR3 nucleotides read TGTGCCAGCAGCTCCTATTTGGACAGATCCGGAAACACCATATATTTT. This translates into CASSSYLDRSGNTIYF. The variable domain in full, completed from reference TRBV7-2 and TRBJ1-3, reads GAGVSQSPSNKVTEKGKDVELRCDPISGHTALYWYRQSLGQGLEFLIYFQGNSAPDKSGLPSDRFSAERTGGSVSTLTIQRTQQEDSAVYLCASSSYLDRSGNTIYFGEGSWLTVV.

The chain links TRBV20-1 to TRBJ2-7, with D possibly being TRBD1 or TRBD2 (5 bases each). The V gene's germline CDR1 is DFQATT and CDR2 SNEGSKA (reference sequence). This CDR3 is 15 amino acids long. Trimming cost V 2 bases and J 3 bases, with 17 bases left between them. CDR3 sequence (DNA): TGCAGTGCTAGACGGCCGGGACCTAAGGGCTACGAGCAGTACTTC. This encodes CSARRPGPKGYEQYF.

The chain employs TRBV4-1 and TRBJ2-1; 12 bases line up with TRBD1. Germline values: CDR1 MGHRA, CDR2 YSYEKL. The CDR3 has 18 residues. With V trimmed by 0 bases and J by 2 bases, 5 bases remained unmatched. This CDR3 reads CASSQEPGQGATYNEQFF. CDR3 nucleotides: TGCGCCAGCAGCCAAGAACCGGGACAGGGGGCCACCTACAATGAGCAGTTCTTC.

This clonotype was counted a few times. The rearrangement links TRBV7-9 to TRBJ2-5; D remains ambiguous. In germline, CDR1 is SEHNR, CDR2 FQNEAQ (reference sequence). This CDR3 comprises 16 residues. V was clipped by 7 bases and J by 2 bases, with 20 bases between them. CDR3 sequence: CASTLRKAVGQETQYF. Here the CDR3 DNA reads TGTGCCAGCACCTTGAGGAAGGCTGTAGGACAAGAGACCCAGTACTTC.

At least ten counts were recorded for this clonotype. The chain combines TRBV27 with TRBJ1-5; D may be TRBD1 (6 bases). The germline gives CDR1 MNHEY, CDR2 SMNVEV (reference sequence). This CDR3 region has 17 residues. The V and J ends lost 2 bases and 0 bases respectively, with 14 bases between them. CDR3 in amino acids: CASSLKGGLYSNQPQHF. CDR3 bases: TGTGCCAGCAGTTTAAAAGGGGGGCTTTATAGCAATCAGCCCCAGCATTTT.